This entry concerns a single T cell receptor (beta chain). This clone's antigen is unknown. Base quality data are lacking; no much larger clone is found one base away. These data originate in a study of human T cells and chemical hapten exposure (dated by TCRdb to the early 2020s). Regarding the complete study: For sensitization, 2% DPC in acetone was applied to a 2 cm by 2 cm area of upper inner arm skin. Libraries were pooled for sequencing, and variation in per-sample TCR yields was attributed mainly to small differences in library volumes within the pool. Patch testing was done on the upper back using Finn chambers containing 0.01% DPC, and results were scored after 6 days according to International Contact Dermatitis Research Group standards. Blood samples were taken from patients before sensitization (week 0) and then at 2, 6 and about 24 weeks after DPC sensitization. The mostly female patient cohort included alopecia areata with under or over 50% scalp involvement, alopecia totalis and alopecia universalis. Throughout the roughly 23-week study period, patients were also given weekly therapeutic DPC doses on the scalp. In alopecia patients, the study followed how the peripheral blood TCR repertoire changed in vivo over primary and secondary sensitization to diphenylcyclopropenone (DPC), a hapten. Blood for TCR sequencing was provided by twenty-nine alopecia patients at one to four time points (pre-sensitization, 2, 6 and 24 weeks). What the work shows at the level of the full study, not this receptor alone: Repeated subsampling changed both the strength of the expansion versus patch-test correlation and the threshold at which the correlation became significant. Compared with pre-sensitization or healthy control sets, expanded TCRs formed significantly more large CDR3 similarity clusters, which is consistent with antigen-driven responses. DPC sensitization did not change the number of TCRs with a frequency above 1 in 1000, and there was no evidence of changes in global repertoire structure. The number of PT1 expanded TCRs positively correlated with patch test score, significant at thresholds 8, 16 and 32 but not 4. Because all patients had alopecia, a presumed autoimmune disease, the immune response of the patients might differ from that of healthy individuals.

Libraries were made using RACE. The run used a NextSeq 500. During library preparation, unique molecular identifiers were attached to individual cDNA molecules so that TCRs could be counted quantitatively and reproducibly. For every blood RNA sample, sequencing covered both the TCR alpha and TCR beta chains. The original methods were these. Samples had a median of approximately 96,000 TCRs, with a range from roughly 23,224 to 700,000. V, J and CDR3 annotation of the TCR reads was carried out using the Decombinator software suite. To make PS versus PT1 abundance plots, every sample was subsampled to the same number of TCRs (28,000). Expanded TCRs were defined as absent before sensitization and observed at least eight times at the 2-week time point. TCRdb's own reprocessing of the public reads used fastp at Q25 and MiXCR and kept productive beta chains. Merged by CDR3 protein, the rows form single entries marked with the most common genes and DNA. These V and J calls are TCRdb output, not the study's own analysis. In all, the sample holds under 200,000 distinct CDR3 sequences, and 14% of those were seen once. The ten top clones hold 1.5% to 2% of the sample.

The time point label corresponds to: patch test 1, 2 weeks after DPC sensitization. The intended sense of this specimen's treatment or condition label: therapeutic diphenylcyclopropenone sensitization with weekly scalp DPC. At each patch-test visit, blood was drawn before the patch test was applied. Eligible patients were aged 18 to 70, diagnosed with alopecia, deemed suitable for DPC therapy, and excluded if pregnant. Total RNA was isolated from unfractionated whole blood collected in Tempus Blood RNA tubes. V sheds 8 bases and J sheds 4 bases, leaving 17 bases between their ends. The CDR3 holds 14 amino acids from the cysteine to the phenylalanine. Here the CDR3 DNA is all that survives: 42 bases in frame from base 1. Reading the germline V gene gives CDR1 SGHTA and CDR2 FQGNSA.

Sequencing was performed on whole blood, taken in connection with sensitization to the hapten diphenylcyclopropenone (DPC). This TCR derives from a woman in her thirties with alopecia areata. Some clones in this sample may be carry-over from other donors' samples. Here the chain combines TRBV7-2 and TRBJ1-2; the D segment cannot be called with confidence. The DNA reads as follows: TGTGCCAGCTCCCGTTTCGAGGGCCTCTATGGCTACACCTTC. Its product reads: CASSRFEGLYGYTF. With the portions outside the CDR3 filled from the reference TRBV7-2 and TRBJ1-2 genes, the complete variable region becomes GAGVSQSPSNKVTEKGKDVELRCDPISGHTALYWYRQSLGQGLEFLIYFQGNSAPDKSGLPSDRFSAERTGGSVSTLTIQRTQQEDSAVYLCASSRFEGLYGYTFGSGTRLTVV.